This T cell receptor beta chain was identified in a study of technical replicates of blood from a handful of donors. The CDR3 consists of 16 residues. Per the germline V gene, CDR1 is SGHRS and CDR2 is YFSETQ. V lost 4 bases and J lost 5, with 18 bases in between. This clone was observed once. Here immunoSEQ multiplex PCR was the method, and the copy in TCRdb shows in-frame clones only, minus some. The sample lists 65,000 to 75,000 clones, approximately 83% occurring once. The V and J genes are TRBV5-1 and TRBJ1-4, with D tentatively TRBD1 (5 bases). The sample consisted of PBMCs. This TCR derives from a human donor in good health. Some clones in this sample may be carry-over from other donors' samples. CDR3 residues: CASSGGVRSRNEKLFF. In DNA, the CDR3 is TGCGCCAGCAGCGGGGGGGTGAGGTCCAGGAATGAAAAACTGTTTTTT.